This T cell receptor (beta chain) was recorded in a study of T cell changes during pregnancy in multiple sclerosis. Measured with immunoSEQ multiplex PCR; TCRdb has only the in-frame clones, and not every one. The table lists tens of thousands of clones, around 90% of them singletons, with 0.45% to 0.65% in the top ten. Germline CDR1 and CDR2: SGHRS and YFSETQ. The CDR3 contains 15 residues. V lost 4 bases and J lost 1, with 14 bases in between. This TCR came from a female donor with multiple sclerosis, enrolled in a pregnancy study. The chain combines TRBV5-1 with TRBJ1-2, with D unresolved. The sample was CD4+ T cells from peripheral blood mononuclear cells, taken in the first trimester of pregnancy. The CDR3 loop is CASSPNAGYNYGYTF. The DNA for the CDR3 is TGCGCCAGCAGCCCGAACGCAGGCTATAACTATGGCTACACCTTC.